This T cell receptor (beta chain) was identified during a study of metastatic and nonmetastatic thyroid tumors. Whole-study context: For malignant and benign thyroid patients, tumor or nodule tissue and blood were the sources whose repertoires were compared. Study results and caveats: Benign nodules reportedly had significantly lower TCR beta diversity than malignant thyroid tumors in blood and tumor.

Methods used by the authors: Clinicopathological groups differed in CDR3, with these differences serving to build a distant-metastasis classifier for papillary thyroid cancer. TCRdb re-called clones from the PCR reads using MiXCR. TCRdb, rather than the study authors, made the V and J calls. This table has 20,000 or so clones, over 25% appearing once. The entire patient cohort was treatment-naive prior to thyroid surgery. This clone came up a few times. The antigen is unknown. A junction end diverges from the germline sequence, so it may reflect a read error. Germline CDR1 reads SQVTM; CDR2 reads ANQGSEA. This CDR3 region has 12 residues.

The TCR sequence derives from a female donor with papillary thyroid cancer or a benign thyroid nodule (not recorded which). Some clones in this sample may be carry-over from other donors' samples. Sequences were obtained from blood. J is TRBJ2-5 and V is TRBV29-1, with D uncertain. The DNA for the CDR3 is TGCGGCGTTGAAGTGACCCCCTCGACCCAGTACTTC. It encodes CGVEVTPSTQYF.